These 27 T cell receptor beta chains were sequenced from one sample in a study of OX40 agonist ivuxolimab in advanced cancers. Measured with immunoSEQ multiplex PCR; TCRdb has only the in-frame clones, and not every one. The repertoire consists of 40,000 or so clones, with roughly 80% occurring once and the leading ten covering over 12%. Sample: CD4+ or CD8+ T cells sorted from blood, taken in a trial of the OX40 agonist ivuxolimab. These TCRs come from an adult with an advanced solid tumor such as melanoma, head and neck, liver or kidney cancer.

This chain connects TRBV13 to TRBJ2-7; D might be TRBD1 (6 bases). Trimming took off 1 base at V and 2 bases at J, with 15 bases between the two ends. Germline V gene data show CDR1 as PRHDT and CDR2 as FYEKMQ (reference sequence). The length of the CDR3 is 16 residues. The CDR3 coding sequence is TGTGCCAGCAGCTTAGAAGGGCCAGGGGACACCTACGAGCAGTACTTC. It encodes CASSLEGPGDTYEQYF.

This chain uses TRBV13 with TRBJ2-7; 8 bases are shared with TRBD2. The junction had 9 bases not matched to a gene; V was cut back by 5 bases and J by 9 bases. CDR1 and CDR2 (germline): PRHDT, FYEKMQ (reference sequence). The CDR3 is 13 amino acids. CDR3 sequence (DNA): TGTGCCAGCAGCGGCGGGGGGCCGTTTGTGCAGTACTTC. It translates to CASSGGGPFVQYF.

The chain has TRBV7-6 and TRBJ2-1; 8 positions match TRBD2. This CDR3 has 15 amino acids. The J segment lost 7 bases and the V segment lost 2 bases, leaving 7 bases of the junction unmatched. Germline V gene lookup returns CDR1 SGHVS and CDR2 FNYEAQ. This chain's CDR3 is CASSLTSGGVNEQFF. The CDR3 DNA reads TGTGCCAGCAGCTTAACTAGCGGTGGGGTTAATGAGCAGTTCTTC.

V usage is TRBV2 and J usage is TRBJ2-7, with TRBD1 matching 8 bases. CDR1 and CDR2 (germline): SNHLY, FYNNEI. V gave up 6 bases and J gave up 3 bases; unmatched junction bases: 4. This CDR3 spans 13 amino acids. DNA for the CDR3: TGTGCCAGCAGGGACAGGGCCCTCTACGAGCAGTACTTC. Its translation is CASRDRALYEQYF.

The rearrangement uses TRBV6-5 and TRBJ2-3; D remains ambiguous. This CDR3 contains 14 residues. Trimming shortened V by 2 bases and J by 0 bases, and 6 bases separated the two germline ends. Germline values: CDR1 MNHEY, CDR2 SVGAGI. The CDR3 here is CASSYAVSTDTQYF. The CDR3 DNA sequence: TGTGCCAGCAGTTACGCGGTCAGCACAGATACGCAGTATTTT.

The genes are TRBV29-1 and TRBJ2-1; possibly TRBD2 for D (6 bases). Germline CDR1 is SQVTM and CDR2 is ANQGSEA. The CDR3 covers 11 residues. V was pared by 7 bases and J by 5 bases, with 9 bases between. This chain's CDR3 is CSAWGDNEQFF. The CDR3 region has the DNA TGCAGCGCGTGGGGGGACAATGAGCAGTTCTTC.

The chain recombines TRBV7-9 with TRBJ1-5; D remains unclear. CDR3 length: 12 amino acids. Trimming shortened V by 1 base and J by 6 bases, and 4 bases separated the two germline ends. Per germline, CDR1 SEHNR and CDR2 FQNEAQ (reference sequence). CDR3 bases: TGTGCCAGCAGCTTAGGGCCTCAGCCCCAGCATTTT. It translates to CASSLGPQPQHF.

In this sample, this clone turned up once. V and J are TRBV4-2 and TRBJ1-2; D perhaps matches TRBD1 (5 bases). CDR3 size: 14 residues. CDR1 and CDR2 from the germline V gene are LGHNA and YNFKEQ. Trimming took 0 bases from V and 2 from J, leaving 7 bases between them. For the CDR3, the DNA is TGTGCCAGCAGCCAAGACAAGGGGAACTATGGCTACACCTTC. This codes for CASSQDKGNYGYTF.

V and J are TRBV2 and TRBJ2-6, with D possibly TRBD1 on 5 matching bases. In germline, CDR1 is SNHLY, CDR2 FYNNEI. This CDR3 spans 15 amino acids. V was shortened by 6 bases and J by 4 bases, with 13 bases between the two germline ends. CDR3 DNA: TGTGCCAGCAGGGCAGGGAACTCCGGGGCCAACGTCCTGACTTTC. This codes for CASRAGNSGANVLTF.

J is TRBJ2-7 and V is TRBV4-3, with 10 bases identical to TRBD1. Trimming cost V 2 bases and J 5 bases; bases outside gene matches: 6. From germline, CDR1 is LGHNA and CDR2 YSLEER. The CDR3 is 15 amino acids. The CDR3 bases are TGCGCCAGCAGCCAACAGGACAGGGGGTCCCACGAGCAGTACTTC. Its translation is CASSQQDRGSHEQYF.

The rearrangement joins TRBV7-9 to TRBJ2-7; the match to TRBD2 covers 13 bases. Germline V CDR1 and CDR2: SEHNR, FQNEAQ (reference sequence). V lost 5 bases to trimming and J lost 3 bases; unmatched junction nucleotides: 10. This CDR3 contains 17 residues. CDR3 bases: TGTGCCAGCAGCGACGGGGGCCGACTAGCGGGAGGCTACGAGCAGTACTTC. Protein: CASSDGGRLAGGYEQYF.

The chain recombines TRBV5-5 with TRBJ1-1, with D perhaps TRBD1 (5 bases). Germline assignment: CDR1 SGHKS and CDR2 YYEKEE (reference sequence). The V and J ends lost 0 bases and 1 base respectively, with 13 bases between them. The CDR3 contains 16 residues. CDR3 sequence reads: CASSLAGGAGNTEAFF. The CDR3 nucleotides are TGTGCCAGCAGCTTGGCCGGCGGGGCTGGGAACACTGAAGCTTTCTTT.

The chain is built from TRBV4-2 and TRBJ1-1, with TRBD1 identical over 7 bases. The CDR3 is made up of 14 amino acids. Germline assignment: CDR1 LGHNA and CDR2 YNFKEQ. The trim removed 5 bases at V and 5 bases at J, leaving 8 bases unmatched. As DNA, the CDR3 is TGTGCCAGCAGCTACACAGGGGAGGGAACTGAAGCTTTCTTT. Residues: CASSYTGEGTEAFF.

Concerning this clone itself: At one boundary the junction diverges from the germline segment, which might be a read error. The J gene is TRBJ2-3, the V gene TRBV6-4, with 10 bases matching TRBD2. The CDR3 is 16 residues long. Looked up from germline, CDR1 is MRHNA and CDR2 is SNTAGT. CDR3 nucleotide sequence: TGTGCCAGCAGACCCTTCAGCGGGAGGGCCACAGATACGCGGTATTTT. This sequence encodes CASRPFSGRATDTRYF.

The chain joins TRBV7-8 to TRBJ2-1; D is unclear. CDR1 SGHVS and CDR2 FQNEAQ come from the germline V gene. Trimming pared 2 bases from V and 0 bases from J, leaving 17 bases between. The CDR3 has 18 amino acids. The CDR3 sequence is CASSLSGFIVLSYNEQFF. The CDR3 DNA is TGTGCCAGCAGCTTAAGTGGATTCATCGTACTCTCCTACAATGAGCAGTTCTTC. The full variable domain, in which reference TRBV7-8 and TRBJ2-1 provide the parts outside the CDR3, is GAGVSQSPRYKVAKRGQDVALRCDPISGHVSLFWYQQALGQGPEFLTYFQNEAQLDKSGLPSDRFFAERPEGSVSTLKIQRTQQEDSAVYLCASSLSGFIVLSYNEQFFGPGTRLTVL.

The chain joins TRBV28 to TRBJ1-2; D is perhaps TRBD1 (6 bases). The CDR3 contains 15 residues. V dropped 2 bases and J dropped 8 bases, with 18 bases sitting between them. From germline, CDR1 is MDHEN and CDR2 SYDVKM. In nucleotides, the CDR3 is TGTGCCAGCAGTTTAGGCCCTCGGGGGGGGCTCGGCTACACCTTC. Encoded protein: CASSLGPRGGLGYTF.

The chain is built from TRBV29-1 and TRBJ2-7; 11 bases map to TRBD1. Germline CDR1 and CDR2: SQVTM and ANQGSEA. The V gene end was trimmed by 3 bases and the J gene end by 2 bases; junction bases not matched to a gene: 3. The CDR3 is 14 residues long. The CDR3, as DNA: TGCAGCGTTGATCAGGGACAGGGGGCCTACGAGCAGTACTTC. This encodes CSVDQGQGAYEQYF.

This clone was observed a few times. The chain is built from TRBV29-1 and TRBJ1-1; D is possibly TRBD1 (6 bases). The germline CDR1 and CDR2 sequences are SQVTM and ANQGSEA. With 4 bases removed from V and 11 bases from J, the gap between germline ends came to 14 bases. This CDR3 spans 11 amino acids. CDR3 in amino acids: CSVAGDVEAFF. The CDR3 DNA is TGCAGCGTTGCAGGGGATGTTGAGGCTTTCTTT.

The sample holds one count of this clone. This chain links TRBV30 with TRBJ1-3; TRBD1 is a possible D gene (5 bases). The germline CDR1 and CDR2 sequences are GTSNPN and SVGIG (reference sequence). CDR3 length equals 14 residues. The V end was cut by 0 bases, the J end by 3 bases, with 9 bases between. DNA for the CDR3: TGTGCCTGGAGTGTGGGGGGTTTTGGAAACACCATATATTTT. It is translated as CAWSVGGFGNTIYF.

V gene TRBV11-3 combines with J gene TRBJ2-2; either TRBD1 or TRBD2 may supply D (6 bases each). The germline gives CDR1 SGHNT, CDR2 YENEEA. The CDR3 covers 14 residues. Trimming stripped 5 bases from V and 8 bases from J, with 15 bases between. In DNA form, the CDR3 reads TGTGCCAGCAGCCCCTATTCGGGGGCTGGGGAGCTGTTTTTT. As protein: CASSPYSGAGELFF.

The chain is built from TRBV7-6 and TRBJ2-1; 7 positions agree with TRBD2. The CDR3 is made up of 15 amino acids. The junction had 9 bases not matched to a gene; V was cut back by 1 base and J by 9 bases. CDR1 is SGHVS, CDR2 FNYEAQ, per germline. CDR3 sequence: CASSLVDSGGGEQFF. The CDR3, as DNA: TGTGCCAGCAGCTTAGTTGATAGCGGCGGGGGTGAGCAGTTCTTC.

The chain couples TRBV19 to TRBJ1-2, with a weak D call TRBD1 (6 bases). The V gene lost 10 bases and the J gene lost 4 bases, with 31 bases spanning the gap. This CDR3 is 18 amino acids long. Germline values: CDR1 LNHDA, CDR2 SQIVND (reference sequence). CDR3 residues: CATLTEPQGTGPLYGYTF. For the CDR3, the DNA is TGTGCCACCCTAACGGAACCACAGGGCACTGGTCCCCTCTATGGCTACACCTTC.

The V gene is TRBV28, the J gene TRBJ2-3; 11 bases match TRBD2. The germline V gene encodes CDR1 MDHEN and CDR2 SYDVKM. This CDR3 has 20 residues. V dropped 3 bases and J dropped 1; count of bases not matched to a gene: 15. CDR3 protein: CASSFSSGVAGGRGTDTQYF. The CDR3 region has the DNA TGTGCCAGCAGTTTCTCCTCCGGGGTAGCGGGAGGGCGGGGCACAGATACGCAGTATTTT.

This clone appeared a single time. This sequence joins TRBV11-2 and TRBJ2-3; TRBD2 aligns across 7 bases. V lost 3 bases, J lost 7 bases, and 7 bases stayed unmatched. From germline, CDR1 is SGHAT and CDR2 FQNNGV. The CDR3 consists of 14 residues. CDR3 loop: CASSFGLGSNTQYF. The CDR3 DNA follows: TGTGCCAGCAGCTTCGGACTAGGTTCGAATACGCAGTATTTT.

The CDR3 region has the DNA TGTGCCAGCAGTTTATCGGCGGGGGTAGGGTCGGTTGAGCAGTACTTC. It encodes CASSLSAGVGSVEQYF. The chain recombines TRBV27 with TRBJ2-7, with TRBD2 matching 7 bases. The germline CDR1 and CDR2 sequences are MNHEY and SMNVEV (reference sequence). The CDR3 loop spans 16 amino acids. V was clipped by 0 bases and J by 7 bases; unmatched bases: 12.

The V and J genes are TRBV2 and TRBJ1-5; D is uncertain. This CDR3 has 15 amino acids. The germline CDR1 and CDR2 sequences are SNHLY and FYNNEI. Trimming shortened V by 4 bases and J by 0 bases, and 10 bases separated the two germline ends. CDR3 DNA: TGTGCCAGCAGTGCCGGGAGTTTTAGCAATCAGCCCCAGCATTTT. Encoded protein: CASSAGSFSNQPQHF.

This clone is medium-sized in the sample. The chain uses TRBV7-2 and TRBJ2-3; no clear D. The ends were cut back, 4 bases at V and 1 base at J, with 9 bases in the middle. The CDR3 is made up of 14 amino acids. Germline-derived CDR1 and CDR2 are SGHTA and FQGNSA. Written as DNA, the CDR3 is TGTGCCAGCAGCTCGCCGGTAGGCACAGATACGCAGTATTTT. Translated, it gives CASSSPVGTDTQYF.